Shown below are 3 T cell receptor beta chains from a single sample sequenced in a study of OX40 agonist ivuxolimab in advanced cancers. Libraries were constructed by the immunoSEQ multiplex PCR assay. TCRdb's version of the immuneACCESS table is confined to in-frame rearrangements and falls short of the full clone set. An unresolved V gene accounts for under half of the shortfall where checked; the remainder is of unknown origin. The table for this sample lists approximately 21,000 clones; roughly 80% of them were counted only once. 30% to 35% of the sample lies in the top ten. The sequenced sample was CD4+ or CD8+ T cells sorted from blood, obtained in a trial of the OX40 agonist ivuxolimab. These receptors originate from an adult with an advanced solid tumor such as melanoma, head and neck, liver or kidney cancer.

V is TRBV11-1 and J is TRBJ2-1, with no clear D. Trimming removed 5 bases at V and 7 bases at J, with 18 bases between. There are 15 residues in the CDR3. Germline V lookup: CDR1 SGHAT, CDR2 FQDESV (reference sequence). The CDR3 region has the DNA TGTGCCAGCAGCCCGCCCTACACAACAGAGAATGAGCAGTTCTTC. It encodes CASSPPYTTENEQFF.

The chain couples TRBV7-2 to TRBJ1-2; D ambiguous. Trimming removed 1 base from V and 6 bases from J, with 6 bases in between. This CDR3 has 12 amino acids. Germline V gene data show CDR1 as SGHTA and CDR2 as FQGNSA. CDR3 in amino acids: CASSLGSHGYTF. In DNA, the CDR3 is TGTGCCAGCAGCTTAGGGTCCCATGGCTACACCTTC.

The chain employs TRBV6-5 and TRBJ2-1; either TRBD1 or TRBD2 may supply D (5 bases each). The CDR3 contains 14 residues. CDR1 MNHEY and CDR2 SVGAGI come from the germline V gene. The V end was cut by 4 bases, the J end by 3 bases, with 10 bases between. Here the CDR3 DNA reads TGTGCCAGCAGTTCCGGGACCGACTACAATGAGCAGTTCTTC. Translating it yields CASSSGTDYNEQFF.